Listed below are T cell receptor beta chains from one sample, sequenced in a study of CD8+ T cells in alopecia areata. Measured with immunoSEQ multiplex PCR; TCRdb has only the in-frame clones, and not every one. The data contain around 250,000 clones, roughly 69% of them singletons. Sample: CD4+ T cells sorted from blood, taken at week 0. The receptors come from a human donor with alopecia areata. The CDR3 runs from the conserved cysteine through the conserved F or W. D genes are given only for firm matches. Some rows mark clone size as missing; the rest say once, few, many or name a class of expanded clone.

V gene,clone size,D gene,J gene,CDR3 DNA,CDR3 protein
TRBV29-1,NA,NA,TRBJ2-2,TGCAGCGTTCGTACAGCTGGGGTTAACACCGGGGAGCTGTTTTTT,CSVRTAGVNTGELFF
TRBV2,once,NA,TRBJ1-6,TGTGCCAGCAGTGAAGCGACACGGAATTCACCCCTCCACTTT,CASSEATRNSPLHF
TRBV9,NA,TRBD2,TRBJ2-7,TGTGCCAGCAGCGCCTCGGGGGGCTACGAGCAGTACTTC,CASSASGGYEQYF
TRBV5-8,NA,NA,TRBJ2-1,TGTGCCAGCAGCCTGGTTGAGCAGTTCTTC,CASSLVEQFF
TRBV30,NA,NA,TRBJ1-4,TGTGCCTGGAGTGTAGGGCAGGGTGAAAAACTGTTTTTT,CAWSVGQGEKLFF
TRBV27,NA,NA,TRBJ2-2,TGTGCCAGCAGTTCAGTGGACGTTACCGGGGAGCTGTTTTTT,CASSSVDVTGELFF
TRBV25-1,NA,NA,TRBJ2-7,TGTGCCAGCAGTGAGGCAGGGGTAGTCCACGAGCAGTACTTC,CASSEAGVVHEQYF
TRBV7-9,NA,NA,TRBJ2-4,TGTGCCAGTACCACGGGAGAGATTCAGTACTTC,CASTTGEIQYF
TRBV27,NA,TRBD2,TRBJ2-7,TGTGCCAGCAGCCCGGGGGGGCACGAGCAGTACTTC,CASSPGGHEQYF
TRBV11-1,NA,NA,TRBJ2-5,TGTGCCAGCAGCCCCGGATATCGGGAGACCCAGTACTTC,CASSPGYRETQYF
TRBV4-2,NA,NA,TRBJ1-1,TGTGCCAGCAGCCACGAGGGACTCCGGAACACTGAAGCTTTCTTT,CASSHEGLRNTEAFF
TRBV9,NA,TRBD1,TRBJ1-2,TGTGCCAGCAGCCCACAGGGGCGGTATGGCTACACCTTC,CASSPQGRYGYTF
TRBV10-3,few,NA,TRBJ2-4,TGTGCCATCAGTGATGGGGGGTCCCCCACTATAGCCAAAAACATTCAGTACTTC,CAISDGGSPTIAKNIQYF
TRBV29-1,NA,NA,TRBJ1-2,TGCAGCGTTGAGCCCCACGATGGCTACACCTTC,CSVEPHDGYTF
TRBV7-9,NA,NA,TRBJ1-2,TGTGCCAGCAGCCCTACCTTCCTAGGGCGAGGCTACACCTTC,CASSPTFLGRGYTF
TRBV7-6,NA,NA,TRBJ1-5,TGTGCCAGCAGCTTACGGGGCCCCAACGGCAATCAGCCCCAGCATTTT,CASSLRGPNGNQPQHF
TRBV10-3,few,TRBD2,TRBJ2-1,TGTGCCATCAGTGGCCTAGCGGGGGGGCATGAGCAGTTCTTC,CAISGLAGGHEQFF
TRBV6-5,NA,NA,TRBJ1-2,TGTGCCAGCAGTTCTAACAGCTATGGCTACACCTTC,CASSSNSYGYTF
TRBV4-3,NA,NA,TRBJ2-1,TGCGCCAGCAGCCAGTCGCACCTTGAGGAAAAGCAGTTCTTC,CASSQSHLEEKQFF
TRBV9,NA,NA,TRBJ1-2,TGTGCCAGCAGCGCTGAGGGGGGAGCTAACTATGGCTACACCTTC,CASSAEGGANYGYTF
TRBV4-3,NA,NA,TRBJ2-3,TGCGCCAGCAGCCAAGACGGAAACATCATGGATACGCAGTATTTT,CASSQDGNIMDTQYF
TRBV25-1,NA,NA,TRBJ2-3,TGTGCCAGCAGCCCCCCGCCCAGGTCAGATACGCAGTATTTT,CASSPPPRSDTQYF
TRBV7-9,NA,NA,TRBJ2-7,TGTGCCAGCAGCTTATCATCCCCTAACCTAGCAACCCGATCCCACGAGCAGTACTTC,CASSLSSPNLATRSHEQYF
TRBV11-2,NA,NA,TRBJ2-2,TGTGCCAGCAGCTTCGGGGTTTTCGGTTCCGGGGAGCTGTTTTTT,CASSFGVFGSGELFF
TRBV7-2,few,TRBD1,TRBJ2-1,TGTGCCAGCAGTAAGGACAGGGGGTACAATGAGCAGTTCTTC,CASSKDRGYNEQFF
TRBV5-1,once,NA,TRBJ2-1,TGCGCCAGCAGCTTGGACAGGCCACCCTACAATGAGCAGTTCTTC,CASSLDRPPYNEQFF
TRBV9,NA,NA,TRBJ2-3,TGTGCCAGCAGCTCCGGGGGCACTGGAAGGAGCACAGATACGCAGTATTTT,CASSSGGTGRSTDTQYF
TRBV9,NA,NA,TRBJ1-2,TGTGCCAGCAGTCCCTTGGAGAACTATGGCTACACCTTC,CASSPLENYGYTF
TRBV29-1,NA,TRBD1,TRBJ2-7,TGCAGCGCCGTTACCGGGACAGGCTCCTACGAGCAGTACTTC,CSAVTGTGSYEQYF
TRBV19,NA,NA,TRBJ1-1,TGTGCCAGTACCTTCTCTCGACAGAACACTGAAGCTTTCTTT,CASTFSRQNTEAFF
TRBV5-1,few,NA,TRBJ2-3,TGCGCCAGCAGCCCTCGGACAGTCACAGATACGCAGTATTTT,CASSPRTVTDTQYF
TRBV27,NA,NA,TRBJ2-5,TGTGCCAGCAGTTTATTCGCGTCTTACCAAGAGACCCAGTACTTC,CASSLFASYQETQYF
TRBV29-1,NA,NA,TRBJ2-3,TGCAGCGTTGAAGCCCGTGGTAGACCAGATACGCAGTATTTT,CSVEARGRPDTQYF
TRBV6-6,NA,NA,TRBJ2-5,TGTGCCAGCCACTCGGACCAGACCCAGTACTTC,CASHSDQTQYF
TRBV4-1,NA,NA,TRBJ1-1,TGCGCCAGCAGCCAAGGACCCCAGGGGAAAATAACTGAAGCTTTCTTT,CASSQGPQGKITEAFF
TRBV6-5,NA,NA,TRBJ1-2,TGTGCCAGCAGTCGTTACTCTGCCACTTTCTATGGCTACACCTTC,CASSRYSATFYGYTF
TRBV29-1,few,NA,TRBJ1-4,TGCAGCGTTGGGACAGTAAATGAAAAACTGTTTTTT,CSVGTVNEKLFF
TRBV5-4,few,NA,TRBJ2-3,TGTGCCAGCAGCGCCGGACAGAAAGGGCCGGTTTCCACAGATACGCAGTATTTT,CASSAGQKGPVSTDTQYF
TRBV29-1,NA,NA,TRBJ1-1,TGCAGCGTTGTGGGGGCGCGAACTGAAGCTTTCTTT,CSVVGARTEAFF
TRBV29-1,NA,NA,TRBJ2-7,TGCAGCGGGGTGACGGTGACCTACGAGCAGTACTTC,CSGVTVTYEQYF
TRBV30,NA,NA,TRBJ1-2,TGTGCCTGGAGTGTAGGTTACAGGGACGGCTACACCTTC,CAWSVGYRDGYTF
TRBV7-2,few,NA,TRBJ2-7,TGTGCCAGCAGCCCGATACAGGGTACCGAGCAGTACTTC,CASSPIQGTEQYF
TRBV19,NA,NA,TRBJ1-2,TGTGCCAGTAGATCCACAGGGTCGGCTGGCTACACCTTC,CASRSTGSAGYTF
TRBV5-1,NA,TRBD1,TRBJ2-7,TGCGCCAGCGGGACAGGGACCTACGAGCAGTACTTC,CASGTGTYEQYF
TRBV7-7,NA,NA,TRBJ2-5,TGTGCTGCGGCTCGAAATTTCCAAGAGACCCAGTACTTC,CAAARNFQETQYF
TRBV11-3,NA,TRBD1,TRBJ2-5,TGTGCCAGCAGCCCCCGGACAGGGGGAGGAGAAGAGACCCAGTACTTC,CASSPRTGGGEETQYF